This is a list of T cell receptor beta chains from one sample in a study of T-cell memory formation after mild COVID-19. TCRdb itself ran the 5' RACE reads through MiXCR, one entry per CDR3 protein. The table includes 300,000 to 400,000 distinct CDR3 sequences, 25% to 30% detected once. The sample consisted of PBMCs or a T cell subset sorted from them (not recorded which). The receptors originated from an adult woman who had mild COVID-19 (a few samples of this study predate the infection). Cell type and time point are not known. The CDR3 runs from the conserved cysteine through the conserved F or W. D genes are given only for firm matches. Rows may omit the clone size; those that give it use once, few, many or a size class.

j_gene: TRBJ2-7; abundance: few; v_gene: TRBV7-9; d_gene: TRBD1; CDR3aa: CASRPNRDRDFLTF; CDR3nt: TGTGCCAGCAGACCTAACCGGGACAGGGATTTTTTAACTTTC
j_gene: TRBJ2-4; abundance: few; v_gene: TRBV7-6; d_gene: NA; CDR3aa: CASSQVGGIQYF; CDR3nt: TGTGCCAGCAGCCAAGTGGGAGGCATTCAGTACTTC
j_gene: TRBJ2-5; abundance: few; v_gene: TRBV7-2; d_gene: NA; CDR3aa: CASSFGSGTTLGAQYF; CDR3nt: TGTGCCAGCAGCTTCGGAAGCGGTACCACCCTGGGGGCCCAGTACTTC
j_gene: TRBJ2-2; abundance: NA; v_gene: TRBV6-2/TRBV6-3; d_gene: NA; CDR3aa: CASSYSWGYGELFF; CDR3nt: TGTGCCAGCAGTTACTCCTGGGGGTACGGGGAGCTGTTTTTT
j_gene: TRBJ2-3; abundance: few; v_gene: TRBV7-8; d_gene: NA; CDR3aa: CASSSQGWGTDTQYF; CDR3nt: TGTGCCAGCAGCTCACAGGGATGGGGCACAGATACGCAGTATTTT
j_gene: TRBJ2-7; abundance: few; v_gene: TRBV24-1; d_gene: NA; CDR3aa: CATSDQVRGADYEQYF; CDR3nt: TGTGCCACCAGTGACCAGGTGAGGGGTGCAGACTACGAGCAGTACTTC
j_gene: TRBJ2-3; abundance: few; v_gene: TRBV7-9; d_gene: NA; CDR3aa: CATSEGPDTQYF; CDR3nt: TGTGCCACTTCGGAGGGCCCAGATACGCAGTATTTT
j_gene: TRBJ2-1; abundance: NA; v_gene: TRBV7-9; d_gene: NA; CDR3aa: CASSGSRRDRSSYNEQFF; CDR3nt: TGTGCCAGCAGCGGATCCCGGCGGGACCGGAGCTCCTACAATGAGCAGTTCTTC
j_gene: TRBJ1-1; abundance: few; v_gene: TRBV12-3/TRBV12-4; d_gene: NA; CDR3aa: CASSLDGQRNTEAFF; CDR3nt: TGTGCCAGCAGTTTAGATGGCCAGCGGAACACTGAAGCTTTCTTT
j_gene: TRBJ1-5; abundance: NA; v_gene: TRBV5-1; d_gene: NA; CDR3aa: CASSPSLGDQPQHF; CDR3nt: TGCGCCAGCAGCCCTTCATTGGGAGATCAGCCCCAGCATTTT
j_gene: TRBJ1-6; abundance: NA; v_gene: TRBV7-9; d_gene: NA; CDR3aa: CASSVSGRQNNSPLHF; CDR3nt: TGTGCCAGCAGCGTATCCGGCCGGCAGAATAATTCACCCCTCCACTTT
j_gene: TRBJ1-4; abundance: NA; v_gene: TRBV4-1; d_gene: TRBD1; CDR3aa: CASSQGDRDAARKLFF; CDR3nt: TGCGCCAGCAGCCAAGGGGACAGGGACGCCGCTCGAAAACTGTTTTTT
j_gene: TRBJ2-7; abundance: NA; v_gene: TRBV12-3/TRBV12-4; d_gene: NA; CDR3aa: CASSYLGEQYF; CDR3nt: TGTGCCAGCAGTTATTTGGGAGAGCAGTACTTC